A selection of T cell receptor beta chains follows, all from one sample in a study of response to subunit inactivated influenza vaccine. TCRdb recomputed calls from the RT-PCR reads with MiXCR, one row per CDR3 protein. The repertoire consists of hundreds of thousands of distinct CDR3 sequences, with approximately 20% occurring once and the leading ten covering about a tenth. The sequencing used PBMCs from blood, collected about 20 months after vaccination. The receptors stem from a man between 50 and 75 years old who received an inactivated influenza vaccine. The CDR3 runs from the conserved cysteine through the conserved F or W. A D gene is named only where the DNA matches it firmly. Not all rows give a size; the values are once, few, many and, for expanded clones, a class.

cdr3_length	clone_size	d_call	v_call	j_call	cdr3_nt	cdr3_aa
12	few	NA	TRBV27	TRBJ1-5	TGTGCCAGCAGTTTCTTGGATCAGCCCCAGCATTTT	CASSFLDQPQHF
14	few	NA	TRBV28	TRBJ1-5	TGTGCCAGCAGTCTCGCCGACAGGAATCAGCCCCAGCATTTT	CASSLADRNQPQHF
12	NA	NA	TRBV29-1	TRBJ1-4	TGCAGCGTTGGTGGTTTCGGCGAAAAACTGTTTTTT	CSVGGFGEKLFF
14	NA	NA	TRBV20-1	TRBJ1-1	TGCAGTGCGTCACGGGGGAGCGGGAACACTGAAGCTTTCTTT	CSASRGSGNTEAFF
15	NA	NA	TRBV27	TRBJ1-4	TGTGCCAGCAGTGTTTTGATGGCAACTAATGAAAAACTGTTTTTT	CASSVLMATNEKLFF
15	few	NA	TRBV28	TRBJ1-5	TGTGCCAGCTCCCTTTCGGACTGGGGCAATCAGCCCCAGCATTTT	CASSLSDWGNQPQHF
14	NA	NA	TRBV7-2	TRBJ2-2	TGTGCCAGCAGCGTTCGGGAGCCCCTCGGGGAGCTGTTTTTT	CASSVREPLGELFF
13	NA	NA	TRBV27	TRBJ1-1	TGTGCCAGCAGTTACAGGGCAGGCACTGAAGCTTTCTTT	CASSYRAGTEAFF
14	NA	NA	TRBV20-1	TRBJ2-1	TGCAGTGCTAGACCCGAACTGGGCTACAATGAGCAGTTCTTC	CSARPELGYNEQFF
14	few	NA	TRBV20-1	TRBJ2-3	TGCAGTGCTAGAGGTACCGGTAGCACAGATACGCAGTATTTT	CSARGTGSTDTQYF
11	few	NA	TRBV29-1	TRBJ2-2	TGCAGCGTTGTCGTAACCGGGGAGCTGTTTTTT	CSVVVTGELFF
17	NA	NA	TRBV7-8	TRBJ1-4	TGTGCCAGCAGCTTAAGCCGGGACCGATCAACTAATGAAGAACTGTTTTTT	CASSLSRDRSTNEELFF
15	NA	NA	TRBV11-2	TRBJ2-2	TGTGCCAGCAGCTTATACAGATCGAACACCGGGGAGCTGTTTTTT	CASSLYRSNTGELFF
12	NA	NA	TRBV27	TRBJ1-1	TGTGCCAGCAGTGATCAGTACACTGAAGCTTTCTTT	CASSDQYTEAFF
15	NA	TRBD2	TRBV20-1	TRBJ2-5	TGCAGTGCCCACTCACCTAGCGGGGGGGAATTAACCCAGTACTTC	CSAHSPSGGELTQYF
17	few	TRBD1	TRBV5-1	TRBJ2-3	TGCGCCAGCAGCTTGGAAGGGACAGGGATTATCGCAGATACGCAGTATTTT	CASSLEGTGIIADTQYF
14	few	TRBD2	TRBV9	TRBJ2-7	TGTGCCAGCAGCGGACTAGCGGGACCCTACGAGCAGTACTTC	CASSGLAGPYEQYF
15	NA	NA	TRBV6-5	TRBJ2-5	TGTGCCAGCAGTTACTCGGTCGGGGGCTTAGAGACCCAGTACTTC	CASSYSVGGLETQYF
18	NA	NA	TRBV10-3	TRBJ1-5	TGTGCCATCAGTGAGCGAGATGCGGGGTTGGTGGGAAATCAGCCCCAGCATTTT	CAISERDAGLVGNQPQHF
14	NA	TRBD1	TRBV29-1	TRBJ2-1	TGCAGCGTCCTAACCGACAGGGTAGCAAATGAGCAGTTCTTC	CSVLTDRVANEQFF
12	NA	NA	TRBV5-1	TRBJ1-6	TGCGCCAGTAGCTTGGGGAATTCACCCGTCCACTTT	CASSLGNSPVHF
18	NA	TRBD1	TRBV9	TRBJ1-1	TGTGCCAGCATCCCAGGGTTGGACAGGCGAGTCTTGAACACTGAAGCTTTCTTT	CASIPGLDRRVLNTEAFF
14	NA	NA	TRBV20-1	TRBJ2-3	TGCAGTGCAGAGTGGACAGTCAAGACAGATACGCAGTATTTT	CSAEWTVKTDTQYF
15	NA	NA	TRBV4-3	TRBJ1-1	TGCGCCAGCAGCCGAGATGGCGGCGGGGAAACTGAAGCTTTCTTT	CASSRDGGGETEAFF
14	few	NA	TRBV7-6	TRBJ1-6	TGTGCCAGCAGCCTTTCTGGCTATAATTCACCCCTCCACTTT	CASSLSGYNSPLHF
15	few	NA	TRBV27	TRBJ1-2	TGTGCCAGCAGTTTCAGGGGAAGGGGCATCTATGGCTACACCTTC	CASSFRGRGIYGYTF
12	NA	NA	TRBV5-4	TRBJ2-3	TGTGCCAGCAGCTTTAACAGGGTGAGGCAGTATTTT	CASSFNRVRQYF
14	few	NA	TRBV11-2	TRBJ2-1	TGTGCCAGCAGCTTTCCGGACCGGCCTTTCGTGCAGTTCTTC	CASSFPDRPFVQFF
14	NA	NA	TRBV4-3	TRBJ2-3	TGCGCCAGCAGCCAAGTTGGCAGCACAGATACGCAGTATTTT	CASSQVGSTDTQYF
13	few	NA	TRBV29-1	TRBJ1-1	TGCAGCGCAGAAGTCAGGAGGAACACTGAAGCTTTCTTT	CSAEVRRNTEAFF
14	few	NA	TRBV4-2	TRBJ2-7	TGTGCCAGCAGCCAAGCCGGCGGGGACGGGGAGCAGTACTTC	CASSQAGGDGEQYF
13	many	NA	TRBV20-1	TRBJ1-2	TGCAGTGCTAGGGACAGAACTAACTATGGCTACACCTTC	CSARDRTNYGYTF
13	few	TRBD1	TRBV6-2/TRBV6-3	TRBJ1-1	TGTGCCAGCAGTTACCCGACAGGGGTGGAAGCTTTCTTT	CASSYPTGVEAFF
17	NA	NA	TRBV27	TRBJ1-6	TGTGCCAGCAGAACCACCCTAGACAGAATCTATAATTCACCCCTCCACTTT	CASRTTLDRIYNSPLHF
15	NA	NA	TRBV7-9	TRBJ2-3	TGTGCCAGCAGCTATATGGCTAGTGGCACAGATACGCAGTATTTT	CASSYMASGTDTQYF
11	many	NA	TRBV29-1	TRBJ1-1	TGCAGCGTTCTCAAGAACACTGAAGCTTTCTTT	CSVLKNTEAFF
16	few	NA	TRBV3-1	TRBJ2-7	TGTGCCAGCAGCCGAGGTACACGGCAGGGAAGAGGCGAGCAGTACTTC	CASSRGTRQGRGEQYF
14	few	TRBD1	TRBV6-4	TRBJ2-3	TGTGCCAGCATGCCAAACCGGGACCAGGGGGCGCAGTATTTT	CASMPNRDQGAQYF
14	few	NA	TRBV7-2	TRBJ1-1	TGTGCCAGCAGCTTAGACAGGGTGGCCACTGAAGCTTTCTTT	CASSLDRVATEAFF
15	NA	NA	TRBV20-1	TRBJ1-6	TGCAGTGCCCTCGTGGGGGATTCCTATAATTCACCCCTCCACTTT	CSALVGDSYNSPLHF
14	many	TRBD1	TRBV7-9	TRBJ1-2	TGTGCCAGCAGCCCCGGGACAGGGAGGGATGGCTACACCTTC	CASSPGTGRDGYTF
13	NA	TRBD1	TRBV6-6	TRBJ1-1	TGTGCCATCCTAGACAGGGGTCACACTGAAGCTTTCTTT	CAILDRGHTEAFF
14	many	TRBD1	TRBV7-2	TRBJ1-5	TGTGCCAGCAGCCTAGACAGGGTGGGACAGCCCCAGCATTTT	CASSLDRVGQPQHF
13	NA	NA	TRBV7-8	TRBJ2-3	TGTGCCAGCAGCTACCGTACGACAGATACGCAGTATTTT	CASSYRTTDTQYF
13	few	NA	TRBV20-1	TRBJ1-3	TGCAGTGCTCCGACAAGGAGTGGAAACACCATATATTTT	CSAPTRSGNTIYF
14	once	NA	TRBV5-6	TRBJ2-5	TGTGCCAGCAGCTTTGGACGGAAGGGCGAGACCCAGTACTTC	CASSFGRKGETQYF
17	few	TRBD1	TRBV20-1	TRBJ2-3	TGCAGTGCTAGGCCCCACTCGACAGGGGGCAGGGGAGATACGCAGTATTTT	CSARPHSTGGRGDTQYF
13	NA	NA	TRBV6-6	TRBJ1-5	TGTGCCAGCAGTGGACAGCCTAATCAGCCCCAGCATTTT	CASSGQPNQPQHF
15	NA	TRBD1	TRBV5-5	TRBJ2-2	TGTGCCAGCAGCTGGGGACAGGGTAACACCGGGGAGCTGTTTTTT	CASSWGQGNTGELFF
15	NA	TRBD2	TRBV6-2/TRBV6-3	TRBJ2-2	TGTGCCAGCAGCCCACTAGCGGGGGATGTCGGGGAGCTGTTTTTT	CASSPLAGDVGELFF
16	few	NA	TRBV20-1	TRBJ1-1	TGCAGTGCTAGAAACCCTATCCCGGGTAAGAACACTGAAGCTTTCTTT	CSARNPIPGKNTEAFF
14	many	NA	TRBV12-3/TRBV12-4	TRBJ1-2	TGTGCCAGCAGTTTTCGGGGGGCAGGCTATGGCTACACCTTC	CASSFRGAGYGYTF
19	NA	TRBD1	TRBV20-1	TRBJ2-3	TGCAGTGCTAGAGATCTTCAGGACAGGAAGGAAACTAACACAGATACGCAGTATTTT	CSARDLQDRKETNTDTQYF
15	NA	NA	TRBV7-2	TRBJ2-5	TGTGCCAGCAGCTTAGTACAGGGAAGCCGAGAGACCCAGTACTTC	CASSLVQGSRETQYF
13	many	NA	TRBV20-1	TRBJ1-1	TGCAGTGCTAGAGACCTCAGGAACACTGAAGCTTTCTTT	CSARDLRNTEAFF
15	NA	TRBD2	TRBV5-6	TRBJ2-2	TGTGCCAGCAGCGGAGCGGGGGTTCACACCGGGGAGCTGTTTTTT	CASSGAGVHTGELFF
16	many	NA	TRBV20-1	TRBJ1-5	TGCAGTGCTAGAGATTTCAGGGCAGTGGGCAATCAGCCCCAGCATTTT	CSARDFRAVGNQPQHF